Given below is one TCR beta chain in context. Its antigen is still unknown. The sample holds no much larger clone one base away, and base qualities are not on file. Each collaborating institution followed its own protocols to collect whole blood in K2EDTA tubes. For TCRbeta analysis, collaborator samples were shipped as frozen whole blood, as isolated PBMCs, or as DNA extracted from either sample type. The V and J ends are trimmed by 0 bases and 12 bases, leaving 9 bases between them. The germline V gene encodes CDR1 SGHAT and CDR2 FQNNGV. The CDR3, from cysteine to phenylalanine, totals 12 residues. Left in the record is the CDR3 DNA by itself, 36 bases read in frame from the first base. These data originate in a study of blood T cell repertoires in COVID-19 (TCRdb year 2020). Broadly, across the study: Samples covering the acute and convalescent phases of COVID-19 were provided by collaborators in the United States, Italy and Spain. The material from the prospective study consisted of cDNA or gDNA derived from T cells, B-cell-depleted T cells, or PBMCs. The dataset comprised deeply sampled blood TCRbeta repertoires from subjects exposed to, actively infected with, or recovered from COVID-19. The repertoires were released in a freely available public database intended as a resource for research on the immune response to SARS-CoV-2. Samples were obtained from the ongoing ImmuneRACE study (first 160 participants) and from about 1,300 subjects provided by 6 global collaborators. Sample metadata almost always included a de-identified subject ID, COVID-19 status, age in years and sex. Where available, HLA class I and class II types were taken from metadata supplied by the sample provider and were not determined by assay-based typing. General conclusions and limits of the study: The quantity of clinical and demographic metadata differed by source and by participant and was supplied without curation.

TCRbeta CDR3 regions were amplified from genomic DNA using the immunoSEQ Assay, a bias-controlled multiplex PCR. The paper's processing steps were these. Nucleated cell counts per sample were estimated from amplification of reference gene primers within the assay. To quantify the absolute abundance of each unique TCRbeta CDR3 rearrangement, sequence reads were collapsed and filtered. Productive Simpson clonality was computed per sample as the square root of Simpson's diversity index over productive rearrangements. In TCRdb, the immuneACCESS table is reduced to in-frame sequences with V and J assigned. These tables do not hold every clone; where another copy was compared, an unresolved V gene accounts for under half, and the others remain unexplained. The V and J calls and the clone size are those of that table, but D and trimming were determined from the DNA. The sample includes under 150,000 clones, with 85% to 90% observed a single time. The top ten constitute 15% to 20% of the sample.

The sample comprised peripheral blood. The sequence links TRBV11-2 to TRBJ2-1; the D segment cannot be called with confidence. The sequence derives from a man in his forties or fifties with active or convalescent COVID-19. The nucleotide sequence reads as follows: TGTGCCAGCAGCTTAGAGCACCCCGGGCAGTTCTTC. Its amino acids are CASSLEHPGQFF. Reference TRBV11-2 and TRBJ2-1 proteins supply the regions before and after the CDR3; the full variable domain is: EAGVAQSPRYKIIEKRQSVAFWCNPISGHATLYWYQQILGQGPKLLIQFQNNGVVDDSQLPKDRFSAERLKGVDSTLKIQPAKLEDSAVYLCASSLEHPGQFFGPGTRLTVL.